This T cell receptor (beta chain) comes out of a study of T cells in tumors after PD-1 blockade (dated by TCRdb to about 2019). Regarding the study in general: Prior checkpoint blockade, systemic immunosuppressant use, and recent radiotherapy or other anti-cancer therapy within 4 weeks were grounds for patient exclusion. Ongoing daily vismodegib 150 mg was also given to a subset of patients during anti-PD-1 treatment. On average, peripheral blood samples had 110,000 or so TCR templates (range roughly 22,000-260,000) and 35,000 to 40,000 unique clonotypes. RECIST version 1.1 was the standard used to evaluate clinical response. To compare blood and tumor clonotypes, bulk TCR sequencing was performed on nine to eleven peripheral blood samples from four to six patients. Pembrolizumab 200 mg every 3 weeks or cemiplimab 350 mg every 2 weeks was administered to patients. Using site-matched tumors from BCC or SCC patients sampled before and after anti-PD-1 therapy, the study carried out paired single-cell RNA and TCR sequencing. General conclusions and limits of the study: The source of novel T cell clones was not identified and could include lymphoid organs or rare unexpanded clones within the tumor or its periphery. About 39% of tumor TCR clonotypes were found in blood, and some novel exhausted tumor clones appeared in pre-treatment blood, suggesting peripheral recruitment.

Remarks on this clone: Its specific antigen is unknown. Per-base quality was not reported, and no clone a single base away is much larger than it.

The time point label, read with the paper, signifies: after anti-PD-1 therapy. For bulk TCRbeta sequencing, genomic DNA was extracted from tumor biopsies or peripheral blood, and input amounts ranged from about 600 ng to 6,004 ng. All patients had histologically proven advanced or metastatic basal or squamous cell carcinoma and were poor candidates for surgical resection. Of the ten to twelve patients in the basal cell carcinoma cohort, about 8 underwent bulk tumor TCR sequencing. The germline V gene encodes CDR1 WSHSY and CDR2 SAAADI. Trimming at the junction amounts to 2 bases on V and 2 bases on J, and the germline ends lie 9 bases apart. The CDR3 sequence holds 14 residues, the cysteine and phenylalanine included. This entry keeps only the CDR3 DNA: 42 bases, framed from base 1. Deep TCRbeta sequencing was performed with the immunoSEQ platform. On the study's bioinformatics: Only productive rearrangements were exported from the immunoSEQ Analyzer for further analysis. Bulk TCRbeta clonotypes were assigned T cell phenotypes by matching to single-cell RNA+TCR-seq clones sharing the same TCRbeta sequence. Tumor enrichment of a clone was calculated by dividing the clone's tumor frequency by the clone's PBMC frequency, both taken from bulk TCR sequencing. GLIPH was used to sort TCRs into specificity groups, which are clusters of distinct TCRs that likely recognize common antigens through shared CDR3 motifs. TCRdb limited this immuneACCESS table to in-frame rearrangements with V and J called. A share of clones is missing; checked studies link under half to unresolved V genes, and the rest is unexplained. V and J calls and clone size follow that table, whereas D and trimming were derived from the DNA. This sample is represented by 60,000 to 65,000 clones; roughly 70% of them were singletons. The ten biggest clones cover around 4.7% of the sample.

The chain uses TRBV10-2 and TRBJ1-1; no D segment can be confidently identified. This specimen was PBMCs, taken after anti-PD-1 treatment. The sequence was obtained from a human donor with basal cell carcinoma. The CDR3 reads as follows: CASSETGGNTEAFF. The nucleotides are TGCGCCAGCAGTGAGACTGGAGGTAACACTGAAGCTTTCTTT.